What follows are 32 T cell receptor beta chains derived from one specimen sequenced in a study of vaccination effects on CD4 cells after COVID-19. Clones were read by immunoSEQ multiplex PCR, and TCRdb kept only the in-frame ones, dropping some. Among roughly 30,000 clones listed, 60% to 75% were seen once. Their antigens remain unidentified. Expansion of antigen-specific CD4+ T cells with viral peptide pools was carried out by the ViraFEST assay before sequencing. The authors isolated CD4+ T cells after about eleven days of culture. Neither prior SARS-CoV-2 infection nor positive nucleocapsid antibodies were present in the vaccine recipients. The material sequenced was CD4+ T cells from PBMCs cultured with HCoV-OC43 spike peptides, taken before COVID-19 vaccination. Sample subset: HCoV-OC43 spike overlapping peptide pool stimulation. All receptors derive from a human donor who received a COVID-19 vaccine.

V usage is TRBV3-1 (or the pseudogene TRBV3-2) and J usage is TRBJ2-7; 7 bases are a match to TRBD1. V dropped 4 bases and J dropped 2; count of bases not matched to a gene: 8. Per germline, CDR1 LGHDT and CDR2 YNNKEL (reference sequence). There are 15 residues in the CDR3. CDR3 loop: CASSLFRDRAYEQYF. As DNA, the CDR3 is TGTGCCAGCAGCCTTTTCCGGGACAGAGCCTACGAGCAGTACTTC.

The gene calls are TRBV6-6 and TRBJ1-3, with a possible D match to TRBD1 (5 bases). V dropped 7 bases and J dropped 2 bases, with 12 bases sitting between them. There are 14 residues in the CDR3. The germline V gene encodes CDR1 MNHNY and CDR2 SVGAGI (reference sequence). The CDR3 region is CASKAGRTGNTIYF. CDR3 sequence (DNA): TGTGCCAGCAAGGCAGGGAGGACTGGAAACACCATATATTTT.

The chain carries TRBV28 and TRBJ1-3; a possible D gene is TRBD1 (6 bases). V was clipped by 4 bases and J by 4 bases, with 17 bases between them. From germline, CDR1 is MDHEN and CDR2 SYDVKM. CDR3 size: 16 residues. The CDR3 is CASSSYHGGLGNTIYF. DNA for the CDR3: TGTGCCAGCAGTTCCTACCATGGGGGGCTAGGAAACACCATATATTTT.

This sequence joins TRBV2 and TRBJ2-1, with D perhaps TRBD1 or TRBD2 (5 bases each). Trimming pared 6 bases from V and 0 bases from J, leaving 18 bases between. The CDR3 contains 17 residues. Germline loops: CDR1 SNHLY, CDR2 FYNNEI. The CDR3 loop is CASSPHGTRSSYNEQFF. The CDR3 region has the DNA TGTGCCAGCAGCCCCCATGGGACCAGGAGCTCCTACAATGAGCAGTTCTTC. Together with reference TRBV2 and TRBJ2-1, the CDR3 gives the full variable domain: EPEVTQTPSHQVTQMGQEVILRCVPISNHLYFYWYRQILGQKVEFLVSFYNNEISEKSEIFDDQFSVERPDGSNFTLKIRSTKLEDSAMYFCASSPHGTRSSYNEQFFGPGTRLTVL.

This chain links TRBV10-3 with TRBJ2-2; 8 positions agree with TRBD2. CDR1 and CDR2 from the germline V gene are ENHRY and SYGVKD. V gave up 8 bases and J gave up 0 bases; unmatched junction bases: 2. The CDR3 has 14 amino acids. CDR3 nucleotides: TGTGCCATCTTCGGGGGGGCGAACACCGGGGAGCTGTTTTTT. This codes for CAIFGGANTGELFF.

The chain uses TRBV28 and TRBJ2-3; TRBD2 agrees at 9 bases. The CDR3 length is 15 residues. Germline V gene sequence: CDR1 MDHEN, CDR2 SYDVKM. The junction had 5 bases not matched to a gene; V was cut back by 7 bases and J by 0 bases. CDR3 DNA: TGTGCCAGCACTCCCGCGGGGGGGAGCACAGATACGCAGTATTTT. It encodes CASTPAGGSTDTQYF.

The chain carries TRBV19 and TRBJ2-5; a weak D match, TRBD2 (5 bases). CDR1 and CDR2 from the germline V gene are LNHDA and SQIVND (reference sequence). The CDR3 has 16 amino acids. V lost 3 bases and J 4 bases, leaving 18 bases between the germline ends. For the CDR3, the DNA is TGTGCCAGTAGTATGTATGCGAGGGCTCGTCGAGAGACCCAGTACTTC. Its translation is CASSMYARARRETQYF.

This clone occurred a few times. The chain links TRBV7-2 to TRBJ1-1, with no clear D. CDR3 length equals 13 residues. Trimming shortened V by 3 bases and J by 11 bases, and 16 bases separated the two germline ends. CDR1 SGHTA and CDR2 FQGNSA come from the germline V gene. CDR3 region: CASSFGPSLAAFF. As DNA, the CDR3 is TGTGCCAGCAGCTTTGGGCCATCCCTCGCGGCTTTCTTT.

This clone was recorded only once. This chain connects TRBV7-2 to TRBJ2-3; TRBD2 matches 7 bases. Germline-derived CDR1 and CDR2 are SGHTA and FQGNSA. CDR3 length: 17 residues. V trimming: 4 bases; J trimming: 5 bases; junction bases outside the gene matches: 15. CDR3 in amino acids: CASSSPPGGIRGDTQYF. In DNA, the CDR3 is TGTGCCAGCAGCTCCCCCCCGGGGGGAATTCGTGGAGATACGCAGTATTTT.

V gene TRBV6-2 or TRBV6-3 combines with J gene TRBJ2-7, with D tentatively TRBD1 (5 bases). Trimming took off 3 bases at V and 4 bases at J, with 13 bases between the two ends. This CDR3 spans 14 amino acids. Germline V gene sequence: CDR1 MNHEY, CDR2 SVGEGT. CDR3 in amino acids: CASSYWGRDYEQYF. The CDR3 DNA reads TGTGCCAGCAGTTATTGGGGCCGCGATTACGAGCAGTACTTC.

This rearrangement joins TRBV7-2 to TRBJ2-2, with D uncertain. This CDR3 has 12 residues. Germline CDR1 and CDR2: SGHTA and FQGNSA. The germline V and J ends were trimmed by 5 bases and 7 bases, with 8 bases remaining between them. The CDR3 DNA follows: TGTGCCAGCAGCGCAGGAATCGGGGAGCTGTTTTTT. Translating gives CASSAGIGELFF.

The CDR3 reads CSVVLDGGDTEAFF. The CDR3 region has the DNA TGCAGCGTTGTCCTTGACGGGGGCGACACTGAAGCTTTCTTT. The V and J genes are TRBV29-1 and TRBJ1-1; D is possibly TRBD1 (6 bases). Germline values: CDR1 SQVTM, CDR2 ANQGSEA. Trimming shortened V by 4 bases and J by 3 bases, and 15 bases separated the two germline ends. The CDR3 spans 14 residues.

The chain combines TRBV7-2 with TRBJ2-7; D not resolved. The CDR3 is 14 residues long. Germline CDR1 and CDR2: SGHTA and FQGNSA. V lost 5 bases, J lost 0 bases, and 11 bases lay in between. The CDR3 coding sequence is TGTGCCAGCAGCCCGGACCCCTTCTCCTACGAGCAGTACTTC. Amino acid sequence: CASSPDPFSYEQYF.

The chain uses TRBV4-2 and TRBJ2-1, with D possibly called TRBD1 or TRBD2 (5 bases each). V was shortened by 4 bases and J by 3 bases, with 13 bases between the two germline ends. The germline gives CDR1 LGHNA, CDR2 YNFKEQ. There are 15 residues in the CDR3. The CDR3 region has the DNA TGTGCCAGCAGCCCGGGACCGACAGACTACAATGAGCAGTTCTTC. This codes for CASSPGPTDYNEQFF.

The V gene is TRBV19, the J gene TRBJ1-5; possibly TRBD1 for D (5 bases). Germline V gene lookup returns CDR1 LNHDA and CDR2 SQIVND (reference sequence). Trimming stripped 2 bases from V and 4 bases from J, with 15 bases between. The length of the CDR3 is 16 residues. In DNA, the CDR3 is TGTGCCAGTAGTATACCGACATCCTGGGGGAATCAGCCCCAGCATTTT. This translates into CASSIPTSWGNQPQHF.

V usage is TRBV29-1 and J usage is TRBJ2-7, with a possible D match to TRBD1 (5 bases). Germline lookup yields CDR1 SQVTM and CDR2 ANQGSEA. Trimming left V 5 bases short and J 3 bases short, with 29 bases between. The CDR3 is 18 residues long. The CDR3 reads CSVYLIPTESTKGYEQYF. The CDR3 region has the DNA TGCAGCGTTTATTTAATTCCGACAGAGTCTACAAAGGGCTACGAGCAGTACTTC.

The chain uses TRBV7-9 and TRBJ1-1, with D perhaps matching TRBD1 (6 bases). Looked up from germline, CDR1 is SEHNR and CDR2 is FQNEAQ (reference sequence). V shed 4 bases and J shed 5 bases, with 14 bases lying between them. The CDR3 is made up of 14 amino acids. DNA for the CDR3: TGTGCCAGCAGCTCCTCAGGGGACGGGACTGAAGCTTTCTTT. Translation gives CASSSSGDGTEAFF.

The chain combines TRBV5-6 with TRBJ2-1; D unclear. V dropped 1 base and J dropped 0 bases, with 11 bases sitting between them. Germline values: CDR1 SGHDT, CDR2 YYEEEE. The CDR3 length is 16 residues. CDR3 nucleotide sequence: TGTGCCAGCAGCTTGCGACTGACGAGCTCCTACAATGAGCAGTTCTTC. It yields the protein CASSLRLTSSYNEQFF. Complete variable domain (other parts from reference TRBV5-6 and TRBJ2-1): DAGVTQSPTHLIKTRGQQVTLRCSPKSGHDTVSWYQQALGQGPQFIFQYYEEEERQRGNFPDRFSGHQFPNYSSELNVNALLLGDSALYLCASSLRLTSSYNEQFFGPGTRLTVL.

The chain carries TRBV19 and TRBJ1-1; D unresolved. V was cut by 1 base and J by 1 base, with 7 bases left in between. This CDR3 has 14 amino acids. Germline V gene data show CDR1 as LNHDA and CDR2 as SQIVND (reference sequence). Written as DNA, the CDR3 is TGTGCCAGTAGTATAGGGGTGGCGAACACTGAAGCTTTCTTT. This codes for CASSIGVANTEAFF.

This clone came up a few times. The rearrangement links TRBV5-1 to TRBJ1-3; 12 bases match TRBD1. The CDR3 contains 19 residues. The V and J ends lost 2 bases and 0 bases, in that order; junction bases with no gene match: 9. Germline V gene sequence: CDR1 SGHRS, CDR2 YFSETQ. CDR3 protein: CASSLGTGGSMSSGNTIYF. The DNA of the CDR3 is TGCGCCAGCAGCTTAGGGACAGGGGGCTCCATGAGCTCTGGAAACACCATATATTTT. Filled out from reference TRBV5-1 and TRBJ1-3, the complete variable domain reads KAGVTQTPRYLIKTRGQQVTLSCSPISGHRSVSWYQQTPGQGLQFLFEYFSETQRNKGNFPGRFSGRQFSNSRSEMNVSTLELGDSALYLCASSLGTGGSMSSGNTIYFGEGSWLTVV.

The chain is built from TRBV7-6 and TRBJ2-3; TRBD2 agrees at 10 bases. Germline V lookup: CDR1 SGHVS, CDR2 FNYEAQ. This CDR3 spans 16 amino acids. With V trimmed by 0 bases and J by 4 bases, 4 bases remained unmatched. In DNA, the CDR3 is TGTGCCAGCAGCTTAGCTACTAGCGGGATCCCAGATACGCAGTATTTT. Its protein product is CASSLATSGIPDTQYF.

The chain couples TRBV27 to TRBJ1-2, with a tentative D call TRBD1 (5 bases). Trimming removed 8 bases at V and 6 bases at J, with 25 bases between. From germline, CDR1 is MNHEY and CDR2 SMNVEV (reference sequence). The CDR3 loop spans 16 amino acids. The CDR3 spells CASSRMGERQFNGYTF. The CDR3, as DNA: TGTGCCAGCTCCAGGATGGGAGAGAGACAGTTCAATGGCTACACCTTC.

The chain employs TRBV4-1 and TRBJ2-7; D is undetermined. Germline assignment: CDR1 MGHRA and CDR2 YSYEKL. Trimming took 0 bases from V and 2 from J, leaving 17 bases between them. The CDR3 has 17 amino acids. DNA of the CDR3: TGCGCCAGCAGCCAAGATAGACGGCGGTACGGGCCCTACGAGCAGTACTTC. Protein sequence: CASSQDRRRYGPYEQYF.

V gene TRBV19 combines with J gene TRBJ1-2; 11 positions agree with TRBD1. From germline, CDR1 is LNHDA and CDR2 SQIVND (reference sequence). This CDR3 is 15 amino acids long. V was pared by 5 bases and J by 4 bases, with 6 bases of the junction left unmatched. This CDR3 reads CASSPSGTGGYGYTF. CDR3 DNA: TGTGCCAGTAGTCCCTCCGGGACAGGGGGCTATGGCTACACCTTC.

The V gene is TRBV2, the J gene TRBJ2-4; D is uncertain. The ends were cut back, 5 bases at V and 0 bases at J, with 11 bases in the middle. The CDR3 is 15 residues long. CDR1 is SNHLY and CDR2 is FYNNEI in the germline V gene. CDR3 amino acids: CASSPRGPAKNIQYF. In DNA form, the CDR3 reads TGTGCCAGCAGTCCCCGCGGCCCAGCCAAAAACATTCAGTACTTC. The variable domain in full, completed from reference TRBV2 and TRBJ2-4, reads EPEVTQTPSHQVTQMGQEVILRCVPISNHLYFYWYRQILGQKVEFLVSFYNNEISEKSEIFDDQFSVERPDGSNFTLKIRSTKLEDSAMYFCASSPRGPAKNIQYFGAGTRLSVL.

V is TRBV6-5 and J is TRBJ2-3, with 11 bases lining up with TRBD2. Trimming at V came to 7 bases and at J to 4 bases, leaving 7 bases not matched to a gene. CDR3 length equals 15 residues. CDR1 and CDR2 (germline): MNHEY, SVGAGI. The CDR3: CASTRASGGPDTQYF. The CDR3 DNA reads TGTGCCAGCACCAGGGCTAGCGGGGGGCCAGATACGCAGTATTTT.

There are a few counts of this clone. The chain combines TRBV29-1 with TRBJ1-2, with 8 bases aligning to TRBD1. The germline V gene encodes CDR1 SQVTM and CDR2 ANQGSEA. The CDR3 length is 14 residues. The V and J ends lost 7 bases and 3 bases, in that order; junction bases with no gene match: 10. CDR3 sequence reads: CSAPAAGGDYGYTF. The CDR3 DNA reads as TGCAGCGCACCCGCAGCAGGGGGCGACTATGGCTACACCTTC. Drawing the rest from reference TRBV29-1 and TRBJ1-2, the complete variable domain is SAVISQKPSRDICQRGTSLTIQCQVDSQVTMMFWYRQQPGQSLTLIATANQGSEATYESGFVIDKFPISRPNLTFSTLTVSNMSPEDSSIYLCSAPAAGGDYGYTFGSGTRLTVV.

The V gene is TRBV3-1 (or the pseudogene TRBV3-2), the J gene TRBJ2-1; maybe TRBD2 (5 bases). The CDR3 is made up of 14 amino acids. Trimming pared 4 bases from V and 4 bases from J, leaving 11 bases between. Germline CDR1 LGHDT, CDR2 YNNKEL (reference sequence). CDR3 sequence: CASSPRRGYNEQFF. CDR3 nucleotide sequence: TGTGCCAGCAGCCCCCGACGGGGTTACAATGAGCAGTTCTTC.

This chain's CDR3 is CASIPNGVWTEAFF. CDR3 coding DNA: TGTGCCAGCATCCCCAACGGGGTTTGGACTGAAGCTTTCTTT. The chain joins TRBV27 to TRBJ1-1; D ambiguous. V lost 7 bases to trimming and J lost 5 bases, with 17 bases between them. There are 14 residues in the CDR3. Germline V gene lookup returns CDR1 MNHEY and CDR2 SMNVEV (reference sequence).

In this sample, this clone turned up once. J is TRBJ1-2 and V is TRBV28; D not resolved. V was pared by 1 base and J by 4 bases, with 13 bases between. This CDR3 has 15 residues. Germline V gene sequence: CDR1 MDHEN, CDR2 SYDVKM. The CDR3, as DNA: TGTGCCAGCAGTTTATTAGTGGGCGCCGGCTATGGCTACACCTTC. Amino acids: CASSLLVGAGYGYTF.

This clone was detected once. J is TRBJ2-5 and V is TRBV7-9, with D possibly being TRBD1 or TRBD2 (5 bases each). V was trimmed by 4 bases and J by 2 bases, leaving 14 bases between them. The CDR3 totals 15 residues. Per the germline V gene, CDR1 is SEHNR and CDR2 is FQNEAQ (reference sequence). The CDR3 here is CASSSPSGLQETQYF. The CDR3 DNA sequence: TGTGCCAGCAGCTCCCCCTCGGGGCTACAAGAGACCCAGTACTTC. Using reference TRBV7-9 and TRBJ2-5 for the parts outside the CDR3, the full variable domain is DTGVSQNPRHKITKRGQNVTFRCDPISEHNRLYWYRQTLGQGPEFLTYFQNEAQLEKSRLLSDRFSAERPKGSFSTLEIQRTEQGDSAMYLCASSSPSGLQETQYFGPGTRLLVL.

The genes are TRBV28 and TRBJ1-2, with TRBD1 as a possible D gene (5 bases). Trimming shortened V by 5 bases and J by 7 bases, and 8 bases separated the two germline ends. Germline CDR1 and CDR2: MDHEN and SYDVKM. The CDR3 length is 11 residues. As DNA, the CDR3 is TGTGCCAGCAGTGGGGACGGTGGCTACACCTTC. It is translated as CASSGDGGYTF.